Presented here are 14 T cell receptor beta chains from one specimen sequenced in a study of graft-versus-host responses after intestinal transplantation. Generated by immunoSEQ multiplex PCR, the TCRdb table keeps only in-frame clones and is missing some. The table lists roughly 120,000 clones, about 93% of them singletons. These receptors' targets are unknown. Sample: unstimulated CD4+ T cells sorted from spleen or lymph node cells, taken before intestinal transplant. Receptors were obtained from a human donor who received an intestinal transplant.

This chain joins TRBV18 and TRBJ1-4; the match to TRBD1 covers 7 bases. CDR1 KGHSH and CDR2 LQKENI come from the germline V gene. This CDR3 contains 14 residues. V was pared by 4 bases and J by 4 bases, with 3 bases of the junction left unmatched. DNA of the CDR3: TGTGCCAGCTCACAGGGGGCGGATAATGAAAAACTGTTTTTT. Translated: CASSQGADNEKLFF.

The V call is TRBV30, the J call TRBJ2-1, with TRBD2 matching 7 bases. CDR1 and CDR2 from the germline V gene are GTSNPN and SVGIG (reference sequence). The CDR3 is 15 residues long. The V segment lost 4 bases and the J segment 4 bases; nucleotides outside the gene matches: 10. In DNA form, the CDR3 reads TGTGCCTGGACCGGGGAGGGTCCGTGGTACAATGAGCAGTTCTTC. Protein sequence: CAWTGEGPWYNEQFF.

CDR3 residues: CASSFSGGLGSYNEQFF. CDR3 in DNA: TGCGCCAGCAGCTTTAGTGGGGGACTAGGGTCCTACAATGAGCAGTTCTTC. The chain has TRBV5-1 and TRBJ2-1, with 8 positions matching TRBD2. With 2 bases clipped from V and 1 base from J, the junction kept 8 bases outside the gene matches. The CDR3 has 17 residues. The germline V gene encodes CDR1 SGHRS and CDR2 YFSETQ.

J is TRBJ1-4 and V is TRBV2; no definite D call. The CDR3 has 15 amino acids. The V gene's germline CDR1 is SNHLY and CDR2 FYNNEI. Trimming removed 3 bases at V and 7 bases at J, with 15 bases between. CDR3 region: CASSETTPGSEKLFF. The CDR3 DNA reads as TGTGCCAGCAGTGAGACTACCCCCGGGAGTGAAAAACTGTTTTTT.

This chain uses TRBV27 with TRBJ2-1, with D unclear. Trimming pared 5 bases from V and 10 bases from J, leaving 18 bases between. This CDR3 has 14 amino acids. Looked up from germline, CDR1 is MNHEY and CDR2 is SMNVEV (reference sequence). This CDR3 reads CASSPRYVAEEQFF. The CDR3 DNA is TGTGCCAGCAGTCCGAGGTACGTGGCGGAAGAGCAGTTCTTC.

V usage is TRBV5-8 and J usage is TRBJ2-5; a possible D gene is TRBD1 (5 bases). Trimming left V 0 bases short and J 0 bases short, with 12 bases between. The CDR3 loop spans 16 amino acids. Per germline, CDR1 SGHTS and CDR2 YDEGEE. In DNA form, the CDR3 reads TGTGCCAGCAGCTTGGGCGGTGGGGCGAACCAAGAGACCCAGTACTTC. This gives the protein CASSLGGGANQETQYF.

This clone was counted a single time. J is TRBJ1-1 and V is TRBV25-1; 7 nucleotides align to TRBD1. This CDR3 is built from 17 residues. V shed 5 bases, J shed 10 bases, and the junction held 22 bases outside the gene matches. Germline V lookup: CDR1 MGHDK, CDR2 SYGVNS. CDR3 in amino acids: CASSSQGFRGRERGAFF. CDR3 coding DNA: TGTGCCAGCAGTTCCCAAGGGTTTAGGGGGCGAGAACGCGGAGCTTTCTTT.

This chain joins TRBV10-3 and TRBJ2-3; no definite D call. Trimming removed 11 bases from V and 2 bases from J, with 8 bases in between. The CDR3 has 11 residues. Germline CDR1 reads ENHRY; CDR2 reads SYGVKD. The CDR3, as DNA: TGTGCCGTTGGTATCACAGATACGCAGTATTTT. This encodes CAVGITDTQYF.

The CDR3 protein is CASSQDTIYGYTF. CDR3 DNA: TGTGCCAGCAGCCAAGACACCATCTATGGCTACACCTTC. This chain connects TRBV4-2 to TRBJ1-2; D is unresolved. Looked up from germline, CDR1 is LGHNA and CDR2 is YNFKEQ. This CDR3 spans 13 amino acids. The germline V and J ends were trimmed by 0 bases and 4 bases, with 6 bases remaining between them.

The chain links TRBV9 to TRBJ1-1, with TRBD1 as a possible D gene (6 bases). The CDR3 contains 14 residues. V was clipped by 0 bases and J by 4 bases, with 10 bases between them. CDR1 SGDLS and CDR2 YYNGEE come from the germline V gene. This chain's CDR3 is CASSVGRGGTEAFF. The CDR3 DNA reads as TGTGCCAGCAGCGTAGGCAGGGGAGGCACTGAAGCTTTCTTT.

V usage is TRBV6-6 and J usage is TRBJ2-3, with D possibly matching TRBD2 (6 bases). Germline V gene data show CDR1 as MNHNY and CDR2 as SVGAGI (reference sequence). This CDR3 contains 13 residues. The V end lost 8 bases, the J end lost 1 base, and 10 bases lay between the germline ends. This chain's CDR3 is CASGRDRTDTQYF. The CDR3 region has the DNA TGTGCCAGCGGGCGGGACCGCACAGATACGCAGTATTTT.

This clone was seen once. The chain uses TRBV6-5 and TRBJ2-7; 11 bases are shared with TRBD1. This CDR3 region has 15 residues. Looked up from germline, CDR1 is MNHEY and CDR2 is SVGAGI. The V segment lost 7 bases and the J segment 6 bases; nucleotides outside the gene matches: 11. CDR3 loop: CASNPSGTGGSEQYF. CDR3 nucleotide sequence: TGTGCCAGCAACCCCTCCGGGACAGGGGGTTCCGAGCAGTACTTC.

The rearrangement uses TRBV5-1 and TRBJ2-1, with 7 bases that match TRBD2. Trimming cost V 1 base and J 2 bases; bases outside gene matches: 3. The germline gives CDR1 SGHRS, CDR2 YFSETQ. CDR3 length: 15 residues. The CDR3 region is CASSLTAGAYNEQFF. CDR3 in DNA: TGCGCCAGCAGCTTGACGGCGGGGGCCTACAATGAGCAGTTCTTC.

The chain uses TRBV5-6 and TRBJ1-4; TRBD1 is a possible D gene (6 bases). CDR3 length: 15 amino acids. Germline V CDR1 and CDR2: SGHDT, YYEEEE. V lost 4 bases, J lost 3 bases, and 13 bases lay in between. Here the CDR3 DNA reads TGTGCCAGCAGCCCCCTGGGGGGGCCTAATGAAAAACTGTTTTTT. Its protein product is CASSPLGGPNEKLFF.